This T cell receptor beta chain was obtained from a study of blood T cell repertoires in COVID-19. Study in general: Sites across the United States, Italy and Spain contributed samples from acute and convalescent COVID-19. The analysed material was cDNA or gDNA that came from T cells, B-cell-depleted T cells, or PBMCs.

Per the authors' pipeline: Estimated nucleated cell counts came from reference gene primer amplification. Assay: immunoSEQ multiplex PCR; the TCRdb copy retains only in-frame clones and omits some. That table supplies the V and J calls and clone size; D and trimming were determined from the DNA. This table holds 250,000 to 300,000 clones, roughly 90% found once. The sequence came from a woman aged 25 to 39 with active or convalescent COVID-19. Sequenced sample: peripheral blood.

Written as DNA, the CDR3 is TGTGCCAGCAGTTCAGGTCAGCCCCAGCATTTT. As protein: CASSSGQPQHF. V is TRBV28 and J is TRBJ1-5; D uncertain. Looked up from germline, CDR1 is MDHEN and CDR2 is SYDVKM. This CDR3 has 11 amino acids. The V end lost 4 bases, the J end lost 6 bases, and 4 bases lay between the germline ends.